This TCR beta chain comes out of a study of Tregs in tolerant kidney transplant recipients. The study, taken as a whole, reports: Changing PCR primers prevented nucleotide comparison between some patients' samples.

V lost 6 bases to trimming and J lost 0 bases, with 11 bases between them. Germline CDR1 reads WNHNN; CDR2 reads SYGVQD (reference sequence). The CDR3 spans 14 residues. Produced via immunoSEQ multiplex PCR; TCRdb's table is partial and in-frame only. Seen here are around 64,000 clones, 87% observed once, and the top ten hold 3.5% to 4%. Related graft donors supplied nonmyeloablative bone marrow transplants, and mixed chimerism was transient. Thawed PBMCs were FACS-sorted into unstimulated CD4+CD25+CD127- regulatory T cells, CD4+CD25- non-regulatory cells, CD4 and CD8 cells. Remarks on this clone: Its specificity is unknown.

This clonotype originated in a human patient who received a combined kidney and bone marrow transplant. Part of the T cells may come from the graft donor. Sequenced material: CD4+ T cells from blood (PBMCs), taken 6 months after the transplant. The chain couples TRBV10-1 to TRBJ1-1, with no clear D. CDR3 residues: CASSPPRVNTEAFF. In DNA form, the CDR3 reads TGCGCCAGCAGCCCCCCCCGGGTGAACACTGAAGCTTTCTTT.